One T cell receptor (beta chain) is described in this entry. The data belong to a study of T cell changes during pregnancy in multiple sclerosis. The assay was immunoSEQ multiplex PCR, and TCRdb's table has in-frame clones only and misses some. The sample records about 34,000 clones, more than 75% being singletons. This receptor was taken from a female donor in good health, enrolled as a control in a pregnancy study. The source was peripheral blood, collected in the second trimester of pregnancy.

The CDR3 DNA follows: TGTGCCAGCAACTCGGTTAGCGGGGCCGGGGAGCTGTTTTTT. This gives the protein CASNSVSGAGELFF. V usage is TRBV13 and J usage is TRBJ2-2; TRBD2 matches at 8 bases. J lost 6 bases, V lost 7 bases, and 7 bases had no gene match. CDR1 PRHDT and CDR2 FYEKMQ come from the germline V gene (reference sequence). There are 14 residues in the CDR3.